One and the same sample provided the 29 T cell receptor beta chains below, sequenced in a study of molecular identifiers for immune sequencing clone quantification. TCRdb re-analysed the PCR reads in MiXCR, keeping a single row per CDR3 protein. This repertoire shows 97,000 or so distinct CDR3 sequences, roughly 26% found once; its top ten account for approximately 0.94%. Sequenced input: naive CD8+ T cells from blood, with Jurkat cell RNA spiked in. Subset described: FACS-sorted CD8+CD4-CCR7+CD45RA+ naive T cells. Every receptor here comes from a human donor in good health. Some libraries in this study had Jurkat cell RNA spiked in.

Turning to this clonotype: A much larger clone sits a single nucleotide away, making a read error possible. The J gene is TRBJ1-5, the V gene TRBV19; possible D gene TRBD1, 5 bases. The germline V gene has CDR1 LNHDA and CDR2 SQIVND (reference sequence). The CDR3 length is 15 residues. CDR3 DNA sequence: TGTGCCGGTAGTATAGGTCGGCGGGGGGTTGGGCCCCAGCATTTT. Protein product: CAGSIGRRGVGPQHF.

This clonotype has only a few counts. A read error is possible here, since a much larger clone lies one base away. The genes are TRBV4-3 and TRBJ2-4; 15 nucleotides agree with TRBD2. Per germline, CDR1 LGHNA and CDR2 YSLEER. V was clipped by 1 base and J by 0 bases; unmatched bases: 4. The CDR3 is 19 amino acids. CDR3 coding DNA: TGCGCCAGCAGCCAAGGAGGACTAGCGGGGGGGCTAGCCAAAAACATTCAGTACTTC. Amino acids: CASSQGGLAGGLAKNIQYF.

Worth noting for this clonotype: A read error is possible here, since a much larger clone lies one base away. It is likely a read error, because the conserved phenylalanine at the end of the CDR3 is missing. The limits of the CDR3 on the DNA are not certain, so only TCRdb's listed CDR3 is given. V and J are TRBV19 and TRBJ1-5; TRBD1, as called in the table, went unchecked against the DNA. The CDR3 is 14 amino acids in total, end residues counted. Germline V gene data show CDR1 as LNHDA and CDR2 as SQIVND (reference sequence). CDR3 residues: CASSIGPGQDKKHL.

This clonotype came up many times. The chain joins TRBV3-1 to TRBJ2-5, with unresolved D. This CDR3 comprises 14 residues. Trimming pared 1 base from V and 5 bases from J, leaving 11 bases between. CDR1 and CDR2 from the germline V gene are LGHDT and YNNKEL (reference sequence). Here the CDR3 reads CASSQATVEETQYF. CDR3 bases: TGTGCCAGCAGCCAAGCTACGGTGGAGGAGACCCAGTACTTC.

The chain has TRBV4-3 and TRBJ2-3; TRBD2 might be the D (6 bases). Germline V lookup: CDR1 LGHNA, CDR2 YSLEER. V was clipped by 0 bases and J by 2 bases, with 12 bases between them. The CDR3 length is 16 residues. The chain's CDR3 is CASSQDWDLNTDTQYF. CDR3 in DNA: TGCGCCAGCAGCCAAGATTGGGACTTAAACACAGATACGCAGTATTTT.

This clonotype showed up many times. The J gene is TRBJ2-1, the V gene TRBV18; the match to TRBD1 covers 8 bases. Unmatched junction bases numbered 7, after V lost 5 bases and J lost 4 bases. The CDR3 consists of 15 residues. CDR1 is KGHSH, CDR2 LQKENI, per germline. CDR3 loop: CASSTQGGPYNEQFF. CDR3 nucleotides: TGTGCCAGCTCAACACAGGGGGGCCCTTACAATGAGCAGTTCTTC.

This rearrangement joins TRBV3-1 to TRBJ2-1, with no clear D. The CDR3 length is 16 residues. Trimming cost V 0 bases and J 4 bases, with 13 bases left between them. Per the germline V gene, CDR1 is LGHDT and CDR2 is YNNKEL (reference sequence). As DNA, the CDR3 is TGTGCCAGCAGCCAAGATCACCAAAACATATACAATGAGCAGTTCTTC. Translation gives CASSQDHQNIYNEQFF.

The chain couples TRBV19 to TRBJ1-5, with a tentative D call TRBD1 (5 bases). V lost 3 bases and J 4 bases, leaving 13 bases between the germline ends. Germline V gene lookup returns CDR1 LNHDA and CDR2 SQIVND (reference sequence). The CDR3 runs to 15 residues. The CDR3 nucleotides are TGTGCCAGTAGTATGGGGTCCCGGGGGAATCAGCCCCAGCATTTT. Translated, it gives CASSMGSRGNQPQHF.

About this clonotype itself: It may be a read error: a sequence one base away is much more abundant. The chain recombines TRBV11-2 with TRBJ2-7; 12 bases are shared with TRBD1. This CDR3 region has 15 residues. Germline V gives CDR1 SGHAT, CDR2 FQNNGV. Written as DNA, the CDR3 is TGTGCCGGCAGCTTGTCCGGGACAGGGGGCCACGAGCAGTACTTC. Its protein product is CAGSLSGTGGHEQYF. Using reference TRBV11-2 and TRBJ2-7 for the parts outside the CDR3, the full variable domain is EAGVAQSPRYKIIEKRQSVAFWCNPISGHATLYWYQQILGQGPKLLIQFQNNGVVDDSQLPKDRFSAERLKGVDSTLKIQPAKLEDSAVYLCAGSLSGTGGHEQYFGPGTRLTVT.

This clonotype was observed at least ten times. The gene calls are TRBV13 and TRBJ1-1; tentative D call: TRBD1 (5 bases). CDR3 size: 11 residues. V lost 1 base, J lost 11 bases, and 8 bases lay in between. Germline V CDR1 and CDR2: PRHDT, FYEKMQ (reference sequence). CDR3 coding DNA: TGTGCCAGCAGCTTAGTCAGGGAGGCTTTCTTT. As protein: CASSLVREAFF.

In its sample, this clonotype was seen many times. The chain recombines TRBV12-3 or TRBV12-4 with TRBJ2-3; no clear D gene. Trimming left V 3 bases short and J 3 bases short, with 4 bases between. This CDR3 has 12 amino acids. The CDR3 nucleotides are TGTGCCAGCAGTTTTTATACAGATACGCAGTATTTT. Amino acids: CASSFYTDTQYF.

Details on this clonotype: One base away lies a much larger clone, so this may be a sequencing read error. The V gene is TRBV27, the J gene TRBJ1-5; unclear D gene. Germline CDR1 and CDR2: MNHEY and SMNVEV (reference sequence). This CDR3 comprises 11 residues. The ends were cut back, 8 bases at V and 5 bases at J, with 7 bases in the middle. DNA for the CDR3: TGTGCCAGCGGTTCAGATCAGCCCCAGCATTTT. It encodes CASGSDQPQHF.

At least ten counts were recorded for this clonotype. The chain uses TRBV27 and TRBJ2-7, with D possibly called TRBD1 or TRBD2 (5 bases each). CDR3 length equals 14 residues. The ends were cut back, 3 bases at V and 5 bases at J, with 14 bases in the middle. CDR1 and CDR2 (germline): MNHEY, SMNVEV (reference sequence). The DNA of the CDR3 is TGTGCCAGCAGTTTGAGCACCCGAGGGGACGAGCAGTACTTC. Translating gives CASSLSTRGDEQYF.

This clonotype was found many times. The V gene is TRBV29-1, the J gene TRBJ2-7, with D possibly being TRBD1 or TRBD2 (6 bases each). This CDR3 has 12 amino acids. V shed 1 base and J shed 6 bases, with 10 bases lying between them. Germline V gene sequence: CDR1 SQVTM, CDR2 ANQGSEA. The CDR3 DNA reads as TGCAGCGTTGAAGGCAGGGGACTCGAGCAGTACTTC. Encoded protein: CSVEGRGLEQYF.

This clonotype was detected many times. The chain joins TRBV6-4 to TRBJ1-1; D is ambiguous. Germline CDR1 reads MRHNA; CDR2 reads SNTAGT. The CDR3 runs 16 residues. V was clipped by 7 bases and J by 1 base, with 19 bases between them. The CDR3 sequence: CASTRAGYCENTEAFF. CDR3 bases: TGTGCCAGCACCCGAGCAGGATACTGCGAGAACACTGAAGCTTTCTTT.

This clonotype was counted ten times or more. The chain is built from TRBV7-2 and TRBJ2-7; D perhaps matches TRBD1 (5 bases). In germline, CDR1 is SGHTA, CDR2 FQGNSA. CDR3 size: 13 residues. V lost 0 bases and J lost 3, with 6 bases in between. This chain's CDR3 is CASSLAQDYEQYF. The CDR3 region has the DNA TGTGCCAGCAGCTTAGCACAGGACTACGAGCAGTACTTC.

The sample holds a few counts of this clonotype. The chain joins TRBV9 to TRBJ2-5; 7 bases agree with TRBD1. Germline V gene sequence: CDR1 SGDLS, CDR2 YYNGEE. After removal of 4 bases from V and 2 bases from J, the junction contained 5 bases not matched to a gene. This CDR3 is 14 amino acids long. The CDR3, as DNA: TGTGCCAGCAGCCGGACAGGCTCACAAGAGACCCAGTACTTC. This sequence encodes CASSRTGSQETQYF.

The chain has TRBV14 and TRBJ2-5, with no clear D. CDR1 is SGHDN, CDR2 FVKESK, per germline. CDR3 length: 16 residues. Between the trimmed V and J ends, which lost 1 base and 1 base, there was a span of 13 bases. CDR3 nucleotides: TGTGCCAGCAGCCAAGGGGCCAGGACCACCCAAGAGACCCAGTACTTC. Its translation is CASSQGARTTQETQYF.

This clonotype was counted a few times. J is TRBJ1-2 and V is TRBV13, with D uncertain. The CDR3 sequence is 14 residues long. Trimming stripped 9 bases from V and 5 bases from J, with 19 bases between. Germline V gene data show CDR1 as PRHDT and CDR2 as FYEKMQ (reference sequence). This CDR3 reads CASSQEPAGYGYTF. Written as DNA, the CDR3 is TGTGCCAGTTCGCAGGAGCCAGCGGGGTATGGCTACACCTTC.

This clonotype was observed at least ten times. The chain uses TRBV27 and TRBJ2-2, with D unclear. From germline, CDR1 is MNHEY and CDR2 SMNVEV (reference sequence). Trimming took 6 bases from V and 6 from J, leaving 8 bases between them. This CDR3 spans 12 amino acids. The CDR3 protein is CASRGLPGELFF. The CDR3 nucleotides read TGTGCCAGCAGGGGATTACCCGGGGAGCTGTTTTTT.

This clonotype came up many times. The chain couples TRBV10-3 to TRBJ2-5; D might be TRBD1 or TRBD2, each matching 5 bases. The CDR3 has 13 residues. Trimming took 6 bases from V and 2 from J, leaving 10 bases between them. Germline loops: CDR1 ENHRY, CDR2 SYGVKD. As DNA, the CDR3 is TGTGCCATCAGCCGGGACGATCAAGAGACCCAGTACTTC. This gives the protein CAISRDDQETQYF.

The chain recombines TRBV10-2 with TRBJ2-7; TRBD2 aligns across 12 bases. The ends lost 6 bases at V and 2 bases at J; junction bases unmatched: 5. Germline CDR1 reads WSHSY; CDR2 reads SAAADI. This CDR3 is 15 amino acids long. The CDR3 is CASSPRTSGTYEQYF. In nucleotides, the CDR3 is TGCGCCAGCAGCCCCCGGACTAGCGGGACCTACGAGCAGTACTTC.

A note on this clonotype: Just one base apart from a much larger clone, this may be a read error. The chain joins TRBV7-9 to TRBJ2-7; 7 bases are shared with TRBD1. The CDR3 consists of 14 residues. Germline V lookup: CDR1 SEHNR, CDR2 FQNEAQ (reference sequence). Trimming removed 5 bases from V and 6 bases from J; junction bases left unmatched: 10. CDR3 residues: CASSTGVIDSEQYF. The DNA for the CDR3 is TGTGCCAGCAGCACAGGGGTAATCGACAGCGAGCAGTACTTC.

There are many counts of this clonotype. V usage is TRBV9 and J usage is TRBJ2-2; weak D call: TRBD1 (6 bases). The CDR3 contains 14 residues. The V gene's germline CDR1 is SGDLS and CDR2 YYNGEE. Trimming took off 2 bases at V and 6 bases at J, with 11 bases between the two ends. CDR3 nucleotide sequence: TGTGCCAGCAGCGTGGCACAGGGCTCCGGGGAGCTGTTTTTT. Protein: CASSVAQGSGELFF.

This clonotype was seen at least ten times. The V and J genes are TRBV7-9 and TRBJ2-1; D is possibly TRBD2 (7 bases). The ends were cut back, 4 bases at V and 7 bases at J, with 20 bases in the middle. The CDR3 is made up of 16 amino acids. Per germline, CDR1 SEHNR and CDR2 FQNEAQ (reference sequence). This CDR3 reads CASSSQRGARGNEQFF. The CDR3 bases are TGTGCCAGCAGCTCCCAACGGGGGGCCAGGGGAAATGAGCAGTTCTTC. The whole variable domain, filled in from reference TRBV7-9 and TRBJ2-1, reads DTGVSQNPRHKITKRGQNVTFRCDPISEHNRLYWYRQTLGQGPEFLTYFQNEAQLEKSRLLSDRFSAERPKGSFSTLEIQRTEQGDSAMYLCASSSQRGARGNEQFFGPGTRLTVL.

This clonotype was detected ten times or more. The chain couples TRBV7-9 to TRBJ2-3, with TRBD2 identical over 8 bases. The CDR3 runs to 15 residues. Germline CDR1 and CDR2: SEHNR and FQNEAQ (reference sequence). V was pared by 3 bases and J by 1 base, with 3 bases of the junction left unmatched. The CDR3 sequence is CASSFTREGTDTQYF. The CDR3 DNA follows: TGTGCCAGCAGCTTTACGCGGGAGGGCACAGATACGCAGTATTTT.

As concerns this clonotype: Possible read error: a much larger clone is one base away. The genes are TRBV7-2 and TRBJ2-5; D perhaps matches TRBD1 (8 bases). The CDR3 contains 15 residues. Germline-derived CDR1 and CDR2 are SGHTA and FQGNSA. The CDR3 nucleotides read TGTGCCAGCAGCTTACCAGGGGGCATGCGGGAGACCCACTACTTC. Amino acid sequence: CASSLPGGMRETHYF.

This clonotype has at least ten counts. The chain has TRBV7-8 and TRBJ2-3; 8 bases line up with TRBD2. The CDR3 has 16 residues. The germline V gene encodes CDR1 SGHVS and CDR2 FQNEAQ. V lost 6 bases to trimming and J lost 0 bases; unmatched junction nucleotides: 8. CDR3 in amino acids: CASSFIAGTSTDTQYF. The CDR3 DNA reads TGTGCCAGCAGTTTCATAGCGGGAACTAGCACAGATACGCAGTATTTT.

This clonotype was observed a handful of times. This chain links TRBV6-6 with TRBJ2-3; no firm D call. The CDR3 contains 11 residues. The V gene's germline CDR1 is MNHNY and CDR2 SVGAGI (reference sequence). Trimming shortened V by 0 bases and J by 6 bases, and 1 base separated the two germline ends. CDR3 nucleotide sequence: TGTGCCAGCAGTTACTCGGATACGCAGTATTTT. It specifies CASSYSDTQYF.